A selection of T cell receptor beta chains follows, all from one sample in a study of T cells in Graves' hyperthyroidism and ophthalmopathy. TCRdb re-derived calls from the multiplex PCR reads in MiXCR, one entry per CDR3 protein. The sample gives some 350,000 distinct CDR3 sequences, 19% of which show up once; about 4% is in the top ten. The sample consisted of blood. Every receptor here comes from a woman aged 18-35 years with Graves' hyperthyroidism. The CDR3 runs from the conserved cysteine through the conserved F or W. A D gene is named only where the DNA matches it firmly. Rows may omit the clone size; those that give it use once, few, many or a size class.

D gene	V gene	CDR3 length	J gene	clone size	CDR3 protein	CDR3 DNA
NA	TRBV28	16	TRBJ2-7	many	CASSLRLLRTPYEQYF	TGTGCCAGCAGTTTAAGGCTCCTAAGAACACCCTACGAGCAGTACTTC
NA	TRBV15	15	TRBJ2-5	many	CATSSGGTQGETQYF	TGTGCCACCAGCAGTGGGGGTACGCAGGGTGAGACCCAGTACTTC
NA	TRBV6-1	12	TRBJ1-1	many	CASSDQPQPAFF	TGTGCCAGCAGTGATCAGCCCCAACCAGCTTTCTTT
TRBD1	TRBV7-8	16	TRBJ2-7	many	CASSPRRDRKRYEQYF	TGTGCCAGCAGCCCTAGGCGGGACAGGAAGCGCTACGAGCAGTACTTC
TRBD2	TRBV7-9	14	TRBJ2-5	many	CASVDGGADETQYF	TGTGCCAGCGTTGACGGGGGGGCCGACGAGACCCAGTACTTC
NA	TRBV6-1	15	TRBJ1-1	many	CASTQTPTLNTEAFF	TGTGCCAGCACCCAAACCCCCACTTTGAACACTGAAGCTTTCTTT
NA	TRBV18	12	TRBJ1-1	many	CASSDGNRAAFF	TGTGCCAGCTCCGACGGCAACAGGGCTGCTTTCTTT
NA	TRBV12-5	13	TRBJ1-5	many	CASGFDTYQPQHF	TGTGCTAGTGGTTTTGACACTTATCAGCCCCAGCATTTT
TRBD1	TRBV12-3/TRBV12-4	17	TRBJ1-2	many	CASSPGTGGPINYGYTF	TGTGCCAGCAGCCCCGGGACAGGGGGCCCGATCAACTATGGCTACACCTTC
NA	TRBV11-1	17	TRBJ1-1	few	CASSFPPSSFMNTEAFF	TGTGCCAGCAGCTTCCCACCATCCTCGTTCATGAACACTGAAGCTTTCTTT
TRBD1	TRBV2	16	TRBJ1-3	few	CASSVGTAISGNTIYF	TGTGCCAGCAGTGTCGGGACAGCCATCTCTGGAAACACCATATATTTT
NA	TRBV6-5	17	TRBJ1-5	many	CASSYSIPGEGNQPQHF	TGTGCCAGCAGTTACTCCATCCCCGGTGAAGGCAATCAGCCCCAGCATTTT
NA	TRBV5-1	11	TRBJ2-2	few	CASSQTGELFF	TGCGCCAGCAGCCAAACCGGGGAGCTGTTTTTT
NA	TRBV20-1	14	TRBJ1-3	many	CSARGLSKGNTIYF	TGCAGTGCTAGGGGGCTCAGCAAAGGAAACACCATATATTTT
TRBD1	TRBV12-3/TRBV12-4	16	TRBJ1-1	many	CASSFDRARGNTEAFF	TGTGCCAGCAGTTTTGACAGGGCAAGGGGGAACACTGAAGCTTTCTTT
NA	TRBV5-6	15	TRBJ1-5	NA	CASSSPESRNQPQHF	TGTGCCAGCAGCTCCCCGGAGAGCCGAAATCAGCCCCAGCATTTT
NA	TRBV20-1	15	TRBJ2-5	many	CSARDGSRFQETQYF	TGCAGTGCTAGAGATGGGAGCAGGTTCCAAGAGACCCAGTACTTC
NA	TRBV12-3/TRBV12-4	13	TRBJ2-5	NA	CASSLDWGETQYF	TGTGCCAGCAGTTTAGACTGGGGAGAGACCCAGTACTTC
NA	TRBV6-1	14	TRBJ2-7	many	CASSELVTVSGQYF	TGTGCCAGCAGTGAACTCGTCACGGTTAGTGGGCAGTACTTC
NA	TRBV28	17	TRBJ1-1	many	CASRPGGAEAMNTEAFF	TGTGCCAGCAGGCCCGGGGGGGCGGAGGCAATGAACACTGAAGCTTTCTTT
NA	TRBV2	18	TRBJ1-5	many	CASSEVIPGTAYNQPQHF	TGTGCCAGCAGTGAAGTTATACCCGGGACGGCGTACAATCAGCCCCAGCATTTT
NA	TRBV5-1	15	TRBJ1-5	many	CASTSWERGGQPQHF	TGCGCCAGCACATCTTGGGAGAGAGGGGGTCAGCCCCAGCATTTT
TRBD1	TRBV19	14	TRBJ1-1	many	CASSPTGKGTEAFF	TGTGCCAGTAGTCCGACAGGGAAAGGCACTGAAGCTTTCTTT
NA	TRBV6-5	15	TRBJ2-1	many	CASSYGAGSYNEQFF	TGTGCCAGCAGTTACGGCGCGGGGAGCTACAATGAGCAGTTCTTC
NA	TRBV12-3/TRBV12-4	15	TRBJ2-7	NA	CASSYSEEAHWEQYF	TGTGCCAGCAGTTACTCGGAAGAGGCCCACTGGGAGCAGTACTTC
NA	TRBV6-1	15	TRBJ1-3	few	CASRQTASSGNTIYF	TGTGCCAGCAGGCAAACGGCCTCCTCTGGAAACACCATATATTTT
NA	TRBV20-1	14	TRBJ1-3	many	CSAPLQGSGNTIYF	TGCAGTGCTCCGCTACAGGGCTCTGGAAACACCATATATTTT
NA	TRBV20-1	15	TRBJ1-6	few	CSAVFRSSYNSPLHF	TGCAGTGCGGTGTTCCGTAGCTCCTATAATTCACCCCTCCACTTT
NA	TRBV12-3/TRBV12-4	16	TRBJ1-3	many	CATGHRGLLSGNTIYF	TGTGCCACCGGACACAGAGGACTACTCTCTGGAAACACCATATATTTT
TRBD2	TRBV2	11	TRBJ2-7	many	CATTTSGEQYF	TGTGCCACCACTACTAGCGGGGAGCAGTACTTC
NA	TRBV6-2/TRBV6-3	16	TRBJ2-3	many	CASSTRGGWFADTQYF	TGTGCCAGCAGCACCCGAGGTGGATGGTTTGCAGATACGCAGTATTTT
TRBD1	TRBV20-1	13	TRBJ1-1	NA	CSVSGQGNTEAFF	TGCAGTGTTTCGGGACAGGGAAACACTGAAGCTTTCTTT
NA	TRBV27	16	TRBJ1-1	few	CASSISAGGRNTEAFF	TGTGCCAGCAGTATATCGGCCGGGGGGAGGAACACTGAAGCTTTCTTT
NA	TRBV18	13	TRBJ2-5	many	CASSRGTKETQYF	TGTGCCAGCTCACGCGGGACCAAAGAGACCCAGTACTTC
TRBD1	TRBV19	17	TRBJ1-1	many	CASSPRGQGIPNTEAFF	TGTGCCAGTAGTCCACGCGGACAGGGGATCCCGAACACTGAAGCTTTCTTT
NA	TRBV2	13	TRBJ2-4	many	CASSILAKNIQYF	TGTGCCAGCAGTATCTTAGCCAAAAACATTCAGTACTTC
NA	TRBV6-2/TRBV6-3	14	TRBJ2-7	many	CASAQSLGFYEQYF	TGTGCCAGTGCGCAAAGTTTGGGTTTCTACGAGCAGTACTTC
NA	TRBV5-1	16	TRBJ2-5	many	CASNTHASGTAETQYF	TGCGCCAGCAACACGCATGCCTCAGGGACGGCAGAGACCCAGTACTTC
NA	TRBV25-1	13	TRBJ1-1	many	CASFKGENTEAFF	TGTGCCAGCTTCAAGGGGGAGAACACTGAAGCTTTCTTT
NA	TRBV5-1	18	TRBJ1-3	many	CASSLAPFPTGYGNTIYF	TGCGCCAGCAGCTTGGCCCCATTCCCAACAGGGTATGGAAACACCATATATTTT
NA	TRBV20-1	15	TRBJ2-2	few	CSATQVGVNTGELFF	TGCAGTGCTACACAGGTCGGGGTTAACACCGGGGAGCTGTTTTTT
NA	TRBV27	16	TRBJ1-2	many	CASSSLGDPRLYGYTF	TGTGCCAGCTCCTCTTTGGGGGATCCTCGGCTATATGGCTACACCTTC
NA	TRBV20-1	13	TRBJ2-7	many	CSATGSNSYEQYF	TGCAGTGCTACCGGGAGCAACTCCTACGAGCAGTACTTC
NA	TRBV18	14	TRBJ1-1	many	CASSPGPPSTEAFF	TGTGCCAGCTCACCGGGACCGCCGAGCACTGAAGCTTTCTTT
NA	TRBV6-1	16	TRBJ2-2	NA	CASSTKEVFNTGELFF	TGTGCCAGCAGTACAAAGGAGGTTTTTAACACCGGGGAGCTGTTTTTT
TRBD2	TRBV20-1	16	TRBJ2-7	many	CSARDASWGLAQEQYF	TGCAGTGCTAGAGATGCTTCCTGGGGACTAGCGCAGGAGCAGTACTTC
TRBD2	TRBV28	14	TRBJ2-7	many	CASSPGTSFVVQYF	TGTGCCAGCAGTCCCGGGACTAGCTTTGTTGTGCAGTACTTC
NA	TRBV28	14	TRBJ2-7	many	CASSFLSGSYEQYF	TGTGCCAGCAGTTTCTTATCGGGGTCCTACGAGCAGTACTTC
NA	TRBV4-1	14	TRBJ1-5	many	CASSQDRGGQPQHF	TGCGCCAGCAGCCAAGACAGGGGCGGTCAGCCCCAGCATTTT
NA	TRBV28	15	TRBJ1-2	many	CASSYGPPLKSGYTF	TGTGCCAGCAGTTACGGACCGCCCCTGAAATCTGGCTACACCTTC
NA	TRBV4-1	15	TRBJ2-7	many	CASSQDSEGAYEQYF	TGCGCCAGCAGCCAAGATTCCGAGGGGGCCTACGAGCAGTACTTC
TRBD1	TRBV20-1	13	TRBJ2-7	many	CSAEGQGRSEQYF	TGCAGTGCTGAGGGACAGGGAAGGAGCGAGCAGTACTTC
NA	TRBV3-1	13	TRBJ1-1	NA	CASSPRIDTEAFF	TGTGCCAGCAGCCCAAGAATCGACACTGAAGCTTTCTTT
NA	TRBV14	16	TRBJ2-2	many	CASSQVRGLNTGELFF	TGTGCCAGCAGCCAAGTACGGGGGCTTAACACCGGGGAGCTGTTTTTT
NA	TRBV5-1	15	TRBJ1-1	many	CASSLEGFGNTEAFF	TGCGCCAGCAGCTTGGAAGGGTTCGGGAACACTGAAGCTTTCTTT
NA	TRBV3-1	11	TRBJ1-2	few	CASSHGVGYTF	TGTGCCAGCAGCCACGGGGTAGGCTACACCTTC
NA	TRBV2	15	TRBJ2-7	many	CASSVGTPETYEQYF	TGTGCCAGCAGTGTTGGGACACCGGAGACCTACGAGCAGTACTTC